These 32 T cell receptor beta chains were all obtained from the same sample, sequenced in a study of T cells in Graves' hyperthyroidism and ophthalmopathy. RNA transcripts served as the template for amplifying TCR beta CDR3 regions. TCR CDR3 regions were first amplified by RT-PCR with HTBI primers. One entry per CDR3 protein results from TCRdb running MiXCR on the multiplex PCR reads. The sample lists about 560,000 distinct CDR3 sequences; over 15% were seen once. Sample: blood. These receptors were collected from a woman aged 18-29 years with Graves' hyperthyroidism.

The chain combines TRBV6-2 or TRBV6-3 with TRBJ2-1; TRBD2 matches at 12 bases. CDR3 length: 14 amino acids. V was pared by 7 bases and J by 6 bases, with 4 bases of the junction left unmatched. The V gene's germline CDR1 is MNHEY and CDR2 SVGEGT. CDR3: CASTLAGGRNEQFF. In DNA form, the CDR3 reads TGTGCCAGCACCCTAGCGGGGGGGCGCAATGAGCAGTTCTTC.

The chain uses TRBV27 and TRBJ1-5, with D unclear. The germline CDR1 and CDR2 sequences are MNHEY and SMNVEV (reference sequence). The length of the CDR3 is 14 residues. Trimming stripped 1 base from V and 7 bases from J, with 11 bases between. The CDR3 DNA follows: TGTGCCAGCAGTTTATTCACAGAATTCCAGCCCCAGCATTTT. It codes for CASSLFTEFQPQHF.

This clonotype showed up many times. The CDR3 nucleotides read TGTGCCAGCTCACCGAGGACAACGGAAGCTTTCTTT. Amino acid sequence: CASSPRTTEAFF. The rearrangement uses TRBV18 and TRBJ1-1; D perhaps matches TRBD1 (5 bases). The CDR3 has 12 residues. Germline CDR1 and CDR2: KGHSH and LQKENI. V was pared by 3 bases and J by 8 bases, with 10 bases between.

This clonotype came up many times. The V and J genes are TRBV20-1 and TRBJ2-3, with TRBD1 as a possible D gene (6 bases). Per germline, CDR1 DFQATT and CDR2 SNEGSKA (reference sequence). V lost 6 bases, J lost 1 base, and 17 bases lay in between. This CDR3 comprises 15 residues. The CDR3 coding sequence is TGCAGTGCGAGAAAATTAGCAGGGGGCACAGATACGCAGTATTTT. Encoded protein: CSARKLAGGTDTQYF.

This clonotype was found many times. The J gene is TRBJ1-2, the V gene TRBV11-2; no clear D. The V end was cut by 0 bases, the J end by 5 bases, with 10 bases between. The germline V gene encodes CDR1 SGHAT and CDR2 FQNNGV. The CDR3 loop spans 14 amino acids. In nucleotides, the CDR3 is TGTGCCAGCAGCTTAGAGGCCGGTGTATATGGCTACACCTTC. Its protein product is CASSLEAGVYGYTF.

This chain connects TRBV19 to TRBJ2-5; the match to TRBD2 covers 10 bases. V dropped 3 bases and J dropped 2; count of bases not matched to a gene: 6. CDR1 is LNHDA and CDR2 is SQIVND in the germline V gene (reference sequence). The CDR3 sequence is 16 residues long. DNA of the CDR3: TGTGCCAGTAGTATCCGGACTAGCGGAAGTCAAGAGACCCAGTACTTC. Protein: CASSIRTSGSQETQYF. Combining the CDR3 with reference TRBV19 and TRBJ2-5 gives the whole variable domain DGGITQSPKYLFRKEGQNVTLSCEQNLNHDAMYWYRQDPGQGLRLIYYSQIVNDFQKGDIAEGYSVSREKKESFPLTVTSAQKNPTAFYLCASSIRTSGSQETQYFGPGTRLLVL.

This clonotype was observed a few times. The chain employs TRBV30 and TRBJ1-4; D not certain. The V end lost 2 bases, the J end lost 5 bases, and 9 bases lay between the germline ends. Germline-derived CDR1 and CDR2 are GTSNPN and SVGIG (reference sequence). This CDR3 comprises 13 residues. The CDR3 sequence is CAWSQLMNEKLFF. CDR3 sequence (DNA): TGTGCCTGGAGTCAACTGATGAATGAAAAACTGTTTTTT.

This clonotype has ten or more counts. For the CDR3, the DNA is TGCAGCGTTGAAGATGGCCAGAGCACAGATACGCAGTATTTT. Amino acid sequence: CSVEDGQSTDTQYF. This chain uses TRBV29-1 with TRBJ2-3, with no clear D. V lost 0 bases to trimming and J lost 0 bases, with 7 bases between them. The germline V gene encodes CDR1 SQVTM and CDR2 ANQGSEA. The CDR3 covers 14 residues.

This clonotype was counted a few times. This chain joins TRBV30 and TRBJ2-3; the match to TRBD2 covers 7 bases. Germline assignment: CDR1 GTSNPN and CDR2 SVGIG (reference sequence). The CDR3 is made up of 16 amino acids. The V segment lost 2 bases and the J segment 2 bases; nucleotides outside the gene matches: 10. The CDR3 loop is CAWSPLLAHYTDTQYF. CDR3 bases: TGTGCCTGGAGTCCCCTACTAGCGCACTACACAGATACGCAGTATTTT.

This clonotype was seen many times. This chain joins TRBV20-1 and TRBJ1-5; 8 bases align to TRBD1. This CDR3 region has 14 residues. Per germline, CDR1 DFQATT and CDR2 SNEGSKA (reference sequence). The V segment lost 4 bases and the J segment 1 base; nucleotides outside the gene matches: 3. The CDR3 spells CSATQGASNQPQHF. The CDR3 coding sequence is TGCAGTGCTACTCAGGGGGCCAGCAATCAGCCCCAGCATTTT.

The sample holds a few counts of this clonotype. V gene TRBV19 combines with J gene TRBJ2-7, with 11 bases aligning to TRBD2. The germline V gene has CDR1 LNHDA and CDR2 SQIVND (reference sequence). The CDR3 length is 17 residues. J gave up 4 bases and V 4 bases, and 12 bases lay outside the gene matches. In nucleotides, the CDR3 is TGTGCCAGTAGTAATCACCCCCCGGGACTAGCGGTTTACGAGCAGTACTTC. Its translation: CASSNHPPGLAVYEQYF. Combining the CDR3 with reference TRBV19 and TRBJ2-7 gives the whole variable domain DGGITQSPKYLFRKEGQNVTLSCEQNLNHDAMYWYRQDPGQGLRLIYYSQIVNDFQKGDIAEGYSVSREKKESFPLTVTSAQKNPTAFYLCASSNHPPGLAVYEQYFGPGTRLTVT.

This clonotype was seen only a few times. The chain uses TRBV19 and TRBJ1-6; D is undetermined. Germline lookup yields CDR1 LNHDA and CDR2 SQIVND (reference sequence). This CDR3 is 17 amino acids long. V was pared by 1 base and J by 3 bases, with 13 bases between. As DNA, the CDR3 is TGTGCCAGTAGTATAGTTGCAGGAAGGCGCTATAATTCACCCCTCCACTTT. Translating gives CASSIVAGRRYNSPLHF.

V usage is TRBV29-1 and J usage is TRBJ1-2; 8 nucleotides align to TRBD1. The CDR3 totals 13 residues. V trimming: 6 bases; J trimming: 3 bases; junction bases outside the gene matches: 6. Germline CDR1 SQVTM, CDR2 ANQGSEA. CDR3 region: CSVGQDFDYGYTF. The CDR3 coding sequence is TGCAGCGTGGGACAGGATTTCGACTATGGCTACACCTTC.

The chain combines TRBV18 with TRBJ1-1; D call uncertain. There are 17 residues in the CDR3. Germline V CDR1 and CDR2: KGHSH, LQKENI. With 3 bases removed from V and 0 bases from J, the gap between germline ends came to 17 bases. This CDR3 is CASSPRQSITLNTEAFF. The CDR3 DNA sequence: TGTGCCAGCTCACCGCGGCAGAGCATAACCTTGAACACTGAAGCTTTCTTT.

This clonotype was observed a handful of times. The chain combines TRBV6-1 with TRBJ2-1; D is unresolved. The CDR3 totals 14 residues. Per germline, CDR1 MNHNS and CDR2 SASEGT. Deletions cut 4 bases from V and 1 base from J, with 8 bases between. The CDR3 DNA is TGTGCCAGCAGTGTTGAGAGGTCCTACAATGAGCAGTTCTTC. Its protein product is CASSVERSYNEQFF.

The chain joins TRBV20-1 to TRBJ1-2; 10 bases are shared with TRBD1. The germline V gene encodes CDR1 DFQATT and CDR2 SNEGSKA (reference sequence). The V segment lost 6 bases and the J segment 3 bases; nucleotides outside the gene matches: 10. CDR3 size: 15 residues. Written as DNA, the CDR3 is TGCAGTGCCCCCGGGACAGGGGAGTGGGACTATGGCTACACCTTC. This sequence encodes CSAPGTGEWDYGYTF.

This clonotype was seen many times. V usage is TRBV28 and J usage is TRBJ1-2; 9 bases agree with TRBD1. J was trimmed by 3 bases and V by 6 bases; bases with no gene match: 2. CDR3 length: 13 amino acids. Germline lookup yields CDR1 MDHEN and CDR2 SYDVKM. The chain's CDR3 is CASRTGGDYGYTF. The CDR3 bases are TGTGCCAGCAGGACAGGGGGAGACTATGGCTACACCTTC.

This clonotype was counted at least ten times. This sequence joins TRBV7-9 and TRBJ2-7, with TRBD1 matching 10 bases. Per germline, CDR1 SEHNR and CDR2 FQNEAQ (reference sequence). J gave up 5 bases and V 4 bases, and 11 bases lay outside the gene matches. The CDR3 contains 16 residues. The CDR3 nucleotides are TGTGCCAGCAGCTCCCTCCCGGGACAGGGGAGCGACGAGCAGTACTTC. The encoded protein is CASSSLPGQGSDEQYF.

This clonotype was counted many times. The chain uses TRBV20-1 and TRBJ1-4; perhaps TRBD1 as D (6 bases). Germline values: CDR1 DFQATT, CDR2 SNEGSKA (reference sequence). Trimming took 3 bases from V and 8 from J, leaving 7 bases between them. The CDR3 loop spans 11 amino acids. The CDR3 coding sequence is TGCAGTGCTAGGAGGGGGGAAAAACTGTTTTTT. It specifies CSARRGEKLFF.

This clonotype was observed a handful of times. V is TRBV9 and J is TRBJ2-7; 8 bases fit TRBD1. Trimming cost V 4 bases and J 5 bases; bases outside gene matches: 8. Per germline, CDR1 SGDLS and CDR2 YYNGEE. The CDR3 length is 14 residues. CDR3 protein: CASSPRDRINEQYF. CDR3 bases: TGTGCCAGCAGCCCCCGGGACAGGATTAACGAGCAGTACTTC. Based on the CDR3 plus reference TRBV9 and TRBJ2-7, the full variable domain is DSGVTQTPKHLITATGQRVTLRCSPRSGDLSVYWYQQSLDQGLQFLIQYYNGEERAKGNILERFSAQQFPDLHSELNLSSLELGDSALYFCASSPRDRINEQYFGPGTRLTVT.

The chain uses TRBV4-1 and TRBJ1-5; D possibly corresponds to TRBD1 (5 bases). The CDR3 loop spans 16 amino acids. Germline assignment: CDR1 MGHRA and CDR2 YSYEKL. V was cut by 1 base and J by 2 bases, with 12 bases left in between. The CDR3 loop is CASSQVPLQGNQPQHF. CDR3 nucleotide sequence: TGCGCCAGCAGCCAAGTCCCCCTACAGGGCAATCAGCCCCAGCATTTT.

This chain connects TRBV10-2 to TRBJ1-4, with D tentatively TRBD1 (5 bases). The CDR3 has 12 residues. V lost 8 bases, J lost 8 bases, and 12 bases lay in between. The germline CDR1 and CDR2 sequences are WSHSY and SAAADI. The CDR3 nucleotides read TGCGCCAGCGGGCCAGGGAGGGAAAAACTGTTTTTT. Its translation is CASGPGREKLFF.

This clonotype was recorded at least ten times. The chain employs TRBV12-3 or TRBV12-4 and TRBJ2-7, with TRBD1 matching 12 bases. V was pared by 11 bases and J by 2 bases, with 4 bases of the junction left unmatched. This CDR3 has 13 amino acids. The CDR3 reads CACGTGGPYEQYF. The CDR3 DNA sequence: TGTGCCTGCGGGACAGGGGGCCCCTACGAGCAGTACTTC.

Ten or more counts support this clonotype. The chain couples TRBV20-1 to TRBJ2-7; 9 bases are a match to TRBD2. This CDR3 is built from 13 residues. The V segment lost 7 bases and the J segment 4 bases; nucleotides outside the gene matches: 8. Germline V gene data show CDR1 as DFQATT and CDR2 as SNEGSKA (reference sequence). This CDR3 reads CSVGGGARYEQYF. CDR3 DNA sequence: TGCAGTGTAGGCGGGGGGGCGAGGTACGAGCAGTACTTC.

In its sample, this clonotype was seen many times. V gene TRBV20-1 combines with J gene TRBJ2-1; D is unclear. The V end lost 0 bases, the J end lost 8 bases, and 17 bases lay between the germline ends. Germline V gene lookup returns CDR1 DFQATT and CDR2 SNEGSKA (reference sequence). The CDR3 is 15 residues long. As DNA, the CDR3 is TGCAGTGCTAGAGATTCGAGAGAGGTCGGCTATGAGCAGTTCTTC. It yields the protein CSARDSREVGYEQFF.

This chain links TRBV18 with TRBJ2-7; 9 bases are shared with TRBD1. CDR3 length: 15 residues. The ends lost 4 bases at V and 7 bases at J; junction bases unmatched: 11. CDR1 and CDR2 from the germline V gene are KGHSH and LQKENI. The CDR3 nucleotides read TGTGCCAGCTCACGAACCGGGACAGGGACTCGAGAGCAGTACTTC. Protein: CASSRTGTGTREQYF.

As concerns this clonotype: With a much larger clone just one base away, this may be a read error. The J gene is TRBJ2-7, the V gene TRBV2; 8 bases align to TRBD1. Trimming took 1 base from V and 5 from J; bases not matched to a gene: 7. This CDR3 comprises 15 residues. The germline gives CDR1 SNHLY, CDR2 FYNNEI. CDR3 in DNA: TGTGCCAGCAGTGAAGGGACAGGGCTATCCCACGAGCAGTACTTC. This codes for CASSEGTGLSHEQYF.

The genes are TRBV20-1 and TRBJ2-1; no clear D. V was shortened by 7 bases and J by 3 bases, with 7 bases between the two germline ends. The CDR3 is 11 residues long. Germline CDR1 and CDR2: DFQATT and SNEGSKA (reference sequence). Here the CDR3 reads CSVPDYNEQFF. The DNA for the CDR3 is TGCAGTGTTCCGGACTACAATGAGCAGTTCTTC.

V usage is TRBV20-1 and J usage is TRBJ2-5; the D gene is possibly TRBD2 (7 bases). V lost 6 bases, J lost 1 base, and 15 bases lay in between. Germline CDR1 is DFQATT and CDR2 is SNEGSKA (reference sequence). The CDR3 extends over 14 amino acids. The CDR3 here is CSAKGGAFQETQYF. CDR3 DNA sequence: TGCAGTGCCAAAGGGGGGGCTTTCCAAGAGACCCAGTACTTC.

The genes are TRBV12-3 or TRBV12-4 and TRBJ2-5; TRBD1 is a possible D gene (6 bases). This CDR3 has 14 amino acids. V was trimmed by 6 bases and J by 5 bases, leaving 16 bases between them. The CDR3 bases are TGTGCCAGCAGCTCAGGGGCGGAAGGGGAGACCCAGTACTTC. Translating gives CASSSGAEGETQYF.

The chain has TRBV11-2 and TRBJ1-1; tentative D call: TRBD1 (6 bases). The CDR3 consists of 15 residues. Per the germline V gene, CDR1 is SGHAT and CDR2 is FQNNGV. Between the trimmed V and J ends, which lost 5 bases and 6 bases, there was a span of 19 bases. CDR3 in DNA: TGTGCCAGCAGCCCCCTAAGGGGGGGAGTGGCTGAAGCTTTCTTT. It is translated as CASSPLRGGVAEAFF.

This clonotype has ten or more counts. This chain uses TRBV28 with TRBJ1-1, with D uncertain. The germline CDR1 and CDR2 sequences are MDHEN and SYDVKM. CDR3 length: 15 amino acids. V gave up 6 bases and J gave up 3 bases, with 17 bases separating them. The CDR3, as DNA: TGTGCCAGCAGAGCGAGAGGGCATCGGGACACTGAAGCTTTCTTT. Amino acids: CASRARGHRDTEAFF.